The 15 T cell receptor beta chains in this list originate from one sample, sequenced in a study of cytomegalovirus exposure and HLA in healthy donors. PCR employed 60 Vbeta and 13 Jbeta primers. Here immunoSEQ multiplex PCR was the method, and the copy in TCRdb shows in-frame clones only, minus some. The sample includes 90,000 to 120,000 clones, 82% of them seen just once. Specimen: PBMCs. All receptors come from a man aged 25-40 years in good health and CMV-seropositive.

The chain carries TRBV7-9 and TRBJ2-5, with D possibly being TRBD2 (5 bases). Trimming took off 5 bases at V and 1 base at J, with 8 bases between the two ends. Germline-derived CDR1 and CDR2 are SEHNR and FQNEAQ (reference sequence). This CDR3 has 13 amino acids. The DNA for the CDR3 is TGTGCCAGCAGCCCCGGGGTCCAAGAGACCCAGTACTTC. It translates to CASSPGVQETQYF.

The gene calls are TRBV7-9 and TRBJ1-2; the match to TRBD1 covers 8 bases. This CDR3 region has 12 residues. Trimming cost V 7 bases and J 5 bases; bases outside gene matches: 3. Germline V gene data show CDR1 as SEHNR and CDR2 as FQNEAQ (reference sequence). CDR3 protein: CASTGGGYGYTF. In nucleotides, the CDR3 is TGTGCCAGCACAGGGGGCGGGTATGGCTACACCTTC.

As concerns this clone: The junction departs from the called germline gene at one end, perhaps through a read error. V and J are TRBV30 and TRBJ1-1; D is perhaps TRBD1 (5 bases). CDR1 and CDR2 (germline): GTSNPN, SVGIG (reference sequence). The CDR3 is 13 amino acids. CDR3 coding DNA: TGTGCCCGGAGCCTCGGGGGATGGGCTGAAGCTCTCTTT. Its protein product is CARSLGGWAEALF.

The rearrangement joins TRBV5-1 to TRBJ1-5; the D gene is possibly TRBD1 (6 bases). The length of the CDR3 is 14 residues. Trimming took off 4 bases at V and 4 bases at J, with 12 bases between the two ends. CDR1 and CDR2 from the germline V gene are SGHRS and YFSETQ. The CDR3 protein is CASSHGQINQPQHF. The CDR3, as DNA: TGCGCCAGCAGCCACGGACAGATTAATCAGCCCCAGCATTTT.

In this sample, this clone turned up a few times. The rearrangement uses TRBV5-6 and TRBJ1-6, with D uncertain. V was cut by 0 bases and J by 5 bases, with 12 bases left in between. Germline lookup yields CDR1 SGHDT and CDR2 YYEEEE. There are 16 residues in the CDR3. CDR3: CASSLAMSQHNSPLHF. In DNA, the CDR3 is TGTGCCAGCAGCTTGGCCATGTCACAGCATAATTCACCCCTCCACTTT.

The chain employs TRBV28 and TRBJ1-4; no firm D call. This CDR3 spans 15 amino acids. Germline V gene sequence: CDR1 MDHEN, CDR2 SYDVKM. V shed 5 bases and J shed 7 bases, with 17 bases lying between them. The CDR3 loop is CASSTPRGSGEKLFF. CDR3 nucleotide sequence: TGTGCCAGCAGTACACCGCGGGGTAGTGGTGAAAAACTGTTTTTT.

This chain connects TRBV9 to TRBJ1-2; 7 bases are a match to TRBD1. The V segment lost 4 bases and the J segment 4 bases; nucleotides outside the gene matches: 10. The CDR3 extends over 15 amino acids. Germline V gene sequence: CDR1 SGDLS, CDR2 YYNGEE. As DNA, the CDR3 is TGTGCCAGCAGCACCCGGACAGGAAACAGCTATGGCTACACCTTC. It is translated as CASSTRTGNSYGYTF.

This clone came up a few times. V and J are TRBV19 and TRBJ1-5; 8 nucleotides agree with TRBD1. This CDR3 contains 15 residues. V lost 4 bases to trimming and J lost 6 bases; unmatched junction nucleotides: 8. Germline assignment: CDR1 LNHDA and CDR2 SQIVND (reference sequence). The CDR3 DNA sequence: TGTGCCAGTAGTAGCTTCGGACAGGGAGTTCAGCCCCAGCATTTT. Translating it yields CASSSFGQGVQPQHF.

The gene calls are TRBV7-3 and TRBJ1-1; 7 nucleotides line up with TRBD1. The CDR3 spans 13 residues. Germline-derived CDR1 and CDR2 are SGHTA and FQGTGA. V shed 5 bases and J 5 bases; nucleotides not matched to a gene: 5. CDR3 amino acids: CASSQGVGTEAFF. Here the CDR3 DNA reads TGTGCCAGCAGCCAGGGGGTGGGTACTGAAGCTTTCTTT.

The chain couples TRBV5-1 to TRBJ2-1, with D hard to call. The V gene's germline CDR1 is SGHRS and CDR2 YFSETQ. Trimming cost V 0 bases and J 3 bases, with 10 bases left between them. CDR3 length: 15 amino acids. CDR3 loop: CASSLGANLYNEQFF. CDR3 nucleotide sequence: TGCGCCAGCAGCTTGGGGGCCAATCTCTACAATGAGCAGTTCTTC.

The DNA for the CDR3 is TGTGCCAGCAGCCCTCAACCTAGCGGGAGGCCGGAGCAGTACTTC. Amino acids: CASSPQPSGRPEQYF. V is TRBV7-3 and J is TRBJ2-7, with TRBD2 matching over 11 bases. The V gene end was trimmed by 5 bases and the J gene end by 7 bases; junction bases not matched to a gene: 10. CDR1 is SGHTA and CDR2 is FQGTGA in the germline V gene. There are 15 residues in the CDR3.

This CDR3 reads CASSLGQGAQPQHF. CDR3 bases: TGCGCCAGCAGCCTAGGACAGGGGGCCCAGCCCCAGCATTTT. V is TRBV5-1 and J is TRBJ1-5, with TRBD1 matching 11 bases. Per the germline V gene, CDR1 is SGHRS and CDR2 is YFSETQ. The CDR3 extends over 14 amino acids. J gave up 7 bases and V 4 bases, and 4 bases lay outside the gene matches.

This sequence joins TRBV2 and TRBJ2-2; 11 bases are a match to TRBD1. Germline CDR1 reads SNHLY; CDR2 reads FYNNEI. This CDR3 contains 15 residues. Losses at the gene ends were 5 bases for V and 6 bases for J; bases not matched to a gene: 5. This chain's CDR3 is CASSSRDRGSGELFF. CDR3 in DNA: TGTGCCAGCAGTTCACGGGACAGGGGGTCCGGGGAGCTGTTTTTT.

V usage is TRBV2 and J usage is TRBJ2-1, with D tentatively TRBD1 (6 bases). The germline V and J ends were trimmed by 4 bases and 0 bases, with 10 bases remaining between them. The CDR3 length is 15 residues. CDR1 is SNHLY, CDR2 FYNNEI, per germline. The CDR3 region is CASSALDSSYNEQFF. The CDR3 DNA sequence: TGTGCCAGCAGTGCCCTGGACAGCTCCTACAATGAGCAGTTCTTC. The full variable domain, in which reference TRBV2 and TRBJ2-1 provide the parts outside the CDR3, is EPEVTQTPSHQVTQMGQEVILRCVPISNHLYFYWYRQILGQKVEFLVSFYNNEISEKSEIFDDQFSVERPDGSNFTLKIRSTKLEDSAMYFCASSALDSSYNEQFFGPGTRLTVL.

This clone came up a few times. This chain links TRBV2 with TRBJ2-3; the match to TRBD2 covers 10 bases. Germline V CDR1 and CDR2: SNHLY, FYNNEI. Trimming cost V 4 bases and J 2 bases; bases outside gene matches: 3. The CDR3 totals 15 residues. CDR3 nucleotide sequence: TGTGCCAGCAGTGGACTAGCGGGCCACACAGATACGCAGTATTTT. This translates into CASSGLAGHTDTQYF.